Below are 27 T cell receptor beta chains sequenced from a single sample in a study of Graves' ophthalmopathy and Graves' hyperthyroidism. TCR beta CDR3 regions were amplified from RNA transcripts. The library came from an HTBI-primed first-round RT-PCR and a second-round multiplex PCR. TCRdb recomputed calls from the multiplex PCR reads with MiXCR, one row per CDR3 protein. The sample holds 340,000 or so distinct CDR3 sequences, about 17% seen once. Sequencing was carried out using peripheral blood. These receptor sequences come from an adult man with Graves' ophthalmopathy.

This clonotype was picked up many times. The chain is built from TRBV6-5 and TRBJ1-5, with 11 bases matching TRBD1. The trim removed 2 bases at V and 7 bases at J, leaving 10 bases unmatched. This CDR3 is 17 amino acids long. Germline CDR1 MNHEY, CDR2 SVGAGI. The CDR3 protein is CASSYRGTGGTLQPQHF. CDR3 DNA sequence: TGTGCCAGCAGTTACCGAGGGACAGGGGGAACTTTACAGCCCCAGCATTTT.

This clonotype was observed at least ten times. The chain recombines TRBV12-3 or TRBV12-4 with TRBJ1-4; unclear D gene. V lost 6 bases to trimming and J lost 5 bases, with 13 bases between them. The CDR3 runs 14 residues. CDR3 coding DNA: TGTGCCAGCAGCCCGAGGACGGAGAATGAAAAACTGTTTTTT. It encodes CASSPRTENEKLFF.

This clonotype was detected ten times or more. The J gene is TRBJ1-2, the V gene TRBV6-2 or TRBV6-3; perhaps TRBD1 as D (6 bases). Trimming left V 8 bases short and J 2 bases short, with 21 bases between. Per germline, CDR1 MNHEY and CDR2 SVGEGT. The CDR3 is 16 amino acids. The chain's CDR3 is CASRGLGGGSNYGYTF. Written as DNA, the CDR3 is TGTGCCAGCCGTGGTCTAGGGGGAGGATCCAACTATGGCTACACCTTC.

The chain carries TRBV12-3 or TRBV12-4 and TRBJ2-7, with D unresolved. The CDR3 sequence is 13 residues long. Trimming pared 3 bases from V and 7 bases from J, leaving 13 bases between. CDR3 protein: CASSFAQYGEQYF. CDR3 sequence (DNA): TGTGCCAGCAGTTTCGCCCAGTACGGGGAGCAGTACTTC.

The table lists this clonotype with many counts. The chain uses TRBV6-2 or TRBV6-3 and TRBJ2-7; D is unresolved. Germline V CDR1 and CDR2: MNHEY, SVGEGT. The CDR3 spans 15 residues. V shed 5 bases and J shed 6 bases, with 20 bases lying between them. The CDR3 DNA sequence: TGTGCCAGCAGTCCCGGGCCGTTTCCTGTCCCCGAGCAGTACTTC. Its translation: CASSPGPFPVPEQYF.

V and J are TRBV5-6 and TRBJ1-2; 9 nucleotides match TRBD1. V lost 1 base to trimming and J lost 8 bases; unmatched junction nucleotides: 9. The CDR3 is 15 amino acids. Per germline, CDR1 SGHDT and CDR2 YYEEEE. The DNA of the CDR3 is TGTGCCAGCAGCTTGAGGGACAGGGAGCATGAGGGCTACACCTTC. Translation gives CASSLRDREHEGYTF.

The chain uses TRBV7-2 and TRBJ1-2; D gene unclear. With 4 bases removed from V and 0 bases from J, the gap between germline ends came to 6 bases. From germline, CDR1 is SGHTA and CDR2 FQGNSA. This CDR3 has 13 residues. The CDR3 region is CASSSTPNYGYTF. Written as DNA, the CDR3 is TGTGCCAGCAGCTCAACGCCTAACTATGGCTACACCTTC. Together with reference TRBV7-2 and TRBJ1-2, the CDR3 gives the full variable domain: GAGVSQSPSNKVTEKGKDVELRCDPISGHTALYWYRQSLGQGLEFLIYFQGNSAPDKSGLPSDRFSAERTGGSVSTLTIQRTQQEDSAVYLCASSSTPNYGYTFGSGTRLTVV.

This clonotype came up many times. J is TRBJ1-5 and V is TRBV6-1, with a weak D call TRBD1 (5 bases). Per germline, CDR1 MNHNS and CDR2 SASEGT. The ends were cut back, 0 bases at V and 6 bases at J, with 6 bases in the middle. This CDR3 contains 13 residues. DNA for the CDR3: TGTGCCAGCAGTGAAGCTGGGGGTCAGCCCCAGCATTTT. It is translated as CASSEAGGQPQHF.

There are many counts of this clonotype. The V and J genes are TRBV11-3 and TRBJ1-1, with unresolved D. Germline values: CDR1 SGHNT, CDR2 YENEEA. The CDR3 runs to 14 residues. V was clipped by 0 bases and J by 10 bases, with 15 bases between them. The CDR3 loop is CASSLDRGSPSAFF. CDR3 DNA: TGTGCCAGCAGCTTAGATAGAGGCAGCCCATCAGCTTTCTTT.

This clonotype was detected a few times. V gene TRBV7-8 combines with J gene TRBJ2-7; 9 bases align to TRBD2. CDR3 length equals 14 residues. The trim removed 1 base at V and 6 bases at J, leaving 4 bases unmatched. Looked up from germline, CDR1 is SGHVS and CDR2 is FQNEAQ. The CDR3 DNA is TGTGCCAGCAGCTTAGGGGATAGCGGGAGCGAGCAGTACTTC. Encoded protein: CASSLGDSGSEQYF.

This clonotype was picked up many times. The rearrangement joins TRBV12-3 or TRBV12-4 to TRBJ1-1; 9 bases align to TRBD1. The CDR3 has 15 residues. V was pared by 6 bases and J by 2 bases, with 7 bases of the junction left unmatched. The CDR3 is CASSPHRGRNTEAFF. CDR3 in DNA: TGTGCCAGCAGCCCACACAGGGGGCGAAACACTGAAGCTTTCTTT.

Comments on this clonotype: Sequence at one end of the junction differs from germline and may be a read error. The chain joins TRBV28 to TRBJ2-5; TRBD2 aligns across 7 bases. CDR3 size: 13 residues. Germline V gene lookup returns CDR1 MDHEN and CDR2 SYDVKM. DNA of the CDR3: TGTTCCAGCAGATTCGGGGGGTTAGAGACCCAGTACTTC. As protein: CSSRFGGLETQYF.

This clonotype was seen many times. This chain links TRBV12-3 or TRBV12-4 with TRBJ2-7, with TRBD1 matching over 8 bases. The CDR3 covers 14 residues. Losses at the gene ends were 7 bases for V and 5 bases for J; bases not matched to a gene: 10. CDR3 bases: TGTGCCAGCACCTGGACAGGGAGTAGCAACGAGCAGTACTTC. Protein product: CASTWTGSSNEQYF.

This clonotype was seen only a few times. The gene calls are TRBV5-1 and TRBJ2-5; 9 bases fit TRBD1. The CDR3 runs to 15 residues. V lost 4 bases and J lost 2; bases outside the gene matches: 6. Germline CDR1 is SGHRS and CDR2 is YFSETQ. Written as DNA, the CDR3 is TGCGCCAGCAGCCCCCGGGACAGGGCTCAAGAGACCCAGTACTTC. Its translation: CASSPRDRAQETQYF.

This clonotype was counted many times. The genes are TRBV7-3 and TRBJ1-1, with D perhaps TRBD1 (5 bases). Trimming left V 5 bases short and J 1 base short, with 14 bases between. Germline loops: CDR1 SGHTA, CDR2 FQGTGA. This CDR3 is built from 15 residues. The DNA of the CDR3 is TGTGCCAGCAGCCTAGAGGGGTTCGGGAACACTGAAGCTTTCTTT. Translating it yields CASSLEGFGNTEAFF.

This clonotype has at least ten counts. CDR3 sequence reads: CASSPGLAERLSYEQYF. The CDR3 DNA reads TGTGCCAGCAGTCCGGGACTAGCGGAGAGGCTGTCCTACGAGCAGTACTTC. This rearrangement joins TRBV12-3 or TRBV12-4 to TRBJ2-7; 11 positions agree with TRBD2. There are 17 residues in the CDR3. The ends lost 5 bases at V and 1 base at J; junction bases unmatched: 10.

This clonotype was found many times. The rearrangement uses TRBV2 and TRBJ1-5, with D possibly being TRBD1 (6 bases). Trimming stripped 6 bases from V and 11 bases from J, with 23 bases between. The CDR3 extends over 15 amino acids. Looked up from germline, CDR1 is SNHLY and CDR2 is FYNNEI. The CDR3, as DNA: TGTGCCAGCAGCAATGACAGGCTCCAGGAATCAGCCCAGCATTTT. Protein sequence: CASSNDRLQESAQHF.

J is TRBJ2-2 and V is TRBV5-1, with D possibly TRBD2 on 5 matching bases. Trimming took 4 bases from V and 6 from J, leaving 16 bases between them. Germline CDR1 and CDR2: SGHRS and YFSETQ. The CDR3 contains 15 residues. CDR3 nucleotide sequence: TGCGCCAGCAGCATGGACGGGCCGAGGGCCGGGGAGCTGTTTTTT. Encoded protein: CASSMDGPRAGELFF.

This clonotype was detected many times. The chain is built from TRBV12-3 or TRBV12-4 and TRBJ1-1, with a weak D call TRBD1 (6 bases). The germline V and J ends were trimmed by 2 bases and 6 bases, with 22 bases remaining between them. This CDR3 region has 17 residues. This chain's CDR3 is CASSLWGGHGRAAEAFF. In DNA, the CDR3 is TGTGCCAGCAGTTTATGGGGGGGGCACGGTCGGGCGGCTGAAGCTTTCTTT.

On this clonotype itself: This may arise from a read error, as a much more abundant clone is one base away. The chain uses TRBV24-1 and TRBJ2-3; no reliable D call. Germline V gene data show CDR1 as KGHDR and CDR2 as SFDVKD. This CDR3 spans 15 amino acids. Here the CDR3 reads CAISQRTGFTDTQYF. The CDR3, as DNA: TGTGCCATCAGTCAGAGGACGGGTTTCACAGATACGCAGTATTTT.

The CDR3 DNA sequence: TGTGCCAGCAGTGTCGTCATCAGGGGGCTGAGGTACTTC. Residues: CASSVVIRGLRYF. J is TRBJ2-7 and V is TRBV6-1, with 8 bases lining up with TRBD1. With 4 bases clipped from V and 12 bases from J, the junction kept 11 bases outside the gene matches. Per the germline V gene, CDR1 is MNHNS and CDR2 is SASEGT. This CDR3 is built from 13 residues.

The chain employs TRBV19 and TRBJ1-5; TRBD1 matches 8 bases. Germline CDR1 LNHDA, CDR2 SQIVND (reference sequence). This CDR3 region has 14 residues. With V trimmed by 2 bases and J by 7 bases, 4 bases remained unmatched. CDR3 nucleotides: TGTGCCAGTAGTATACAGGGGGCACGCCAGCCCCAGCATTTT. Its protein product is CASSIQGARQPQHF.

The genes are TRBV19 and TRBJ1-2; D not certain. The CDR3 length is 14 residues. Trimming removed 4 bases from V and 5 bases from J, with 14 bases in between. Germline V gives CDR1 LNHDA, CDR2 SQIVND (reference sequence). The DNA of the CDR3 is TGTGCCAGTAGTAAGGTCGGCGTACTTTATGGCTACACCTTC. It codes for CASSKVGVLYGYTF. Supplemented by reference TRBV19 and TRBJ1-2, the full variable domain reads DGGITQSPKYLFRKEGQNVTLSCEQNLNHDAMYWYRQDPGQGLRLIYYSQIVNDFQKGDIAEGYSVSREKKESFPLTVTSAQKNPTAFYLCASSKVGVLYGYTFGSGTRLTVV.

In its sample, this clonotype was seen many times. V usage is TRBV29-1 and J usage is TRBJ1-1, with D unresolved. Between the trimmed V and J ends, which lost 7 bases and 1 base, there was a span of 7 bases. CDR3 length: 11 amino acids. Germline loops: CDR1 SQVTM, CDR2 ANQGSEA. The CDR3, as DNA: TGCAGCGGGAAGTGGAACACTGAAGCTTTCTTT. Translating gives CSGKWNTEAFF.

This clonotype has a count of ten or more. The rearrangement uses TRBV6-5 and TRBJ1-3, with D possibly TRBD1 on 5 matching bases. CDR3 length: 19 residues. V lost 7 bases and J lost 4, with 29 bases in between. The germline V gene encodes CDR1 MNHEY and CDR2 SVGAGI. The CDR3 reads CASIIPYWDRAFGGNTIYF. CDR3 DNA sequence: TGTGCCAGCATCATTCCTTATTGGGACCGAGCCTTCGGGGGAAACACCATATATTTT.

This clonotype was seen a few times. The chain combines TRBV6-5 with TRBJ1-6; 9 nucleotides line up with TRBD1. The CDR3 runs to 17 residues. Per the germline V gene, CDR1 is MNHEY and CDR2 is SVGAGI. The junction had 8 bases not matched to a gene; V was cut back by 2 bases and J by 6 bases. The CDR3 DNA is TGTGCCAGCAGTTACCATGGACAGGGGAATATTAATTCACCCCTCCACTTT. Translating gives CASSYHGQGNINSPLHF.

In this sample, this clonotype turned up many times. The rearrangement joins TRBV4-1 to TRBJ1-1; 10 nucleotides agree with TRBD1. Losses at the gene ends were 3 bases for V and 3 bases for J; bases not matched to a gene: 4. The V gene's germline CDR1 is MGHRA and CDR2 YSYEKL. The CDR3 totals 15 residues. The CDR3 DNA reads as TGCGCCAGCAGCCATAGGGACAGGGGTGACACTGAAGCTTTCTTT. It encodes CASSHRDRGDTEAFF.